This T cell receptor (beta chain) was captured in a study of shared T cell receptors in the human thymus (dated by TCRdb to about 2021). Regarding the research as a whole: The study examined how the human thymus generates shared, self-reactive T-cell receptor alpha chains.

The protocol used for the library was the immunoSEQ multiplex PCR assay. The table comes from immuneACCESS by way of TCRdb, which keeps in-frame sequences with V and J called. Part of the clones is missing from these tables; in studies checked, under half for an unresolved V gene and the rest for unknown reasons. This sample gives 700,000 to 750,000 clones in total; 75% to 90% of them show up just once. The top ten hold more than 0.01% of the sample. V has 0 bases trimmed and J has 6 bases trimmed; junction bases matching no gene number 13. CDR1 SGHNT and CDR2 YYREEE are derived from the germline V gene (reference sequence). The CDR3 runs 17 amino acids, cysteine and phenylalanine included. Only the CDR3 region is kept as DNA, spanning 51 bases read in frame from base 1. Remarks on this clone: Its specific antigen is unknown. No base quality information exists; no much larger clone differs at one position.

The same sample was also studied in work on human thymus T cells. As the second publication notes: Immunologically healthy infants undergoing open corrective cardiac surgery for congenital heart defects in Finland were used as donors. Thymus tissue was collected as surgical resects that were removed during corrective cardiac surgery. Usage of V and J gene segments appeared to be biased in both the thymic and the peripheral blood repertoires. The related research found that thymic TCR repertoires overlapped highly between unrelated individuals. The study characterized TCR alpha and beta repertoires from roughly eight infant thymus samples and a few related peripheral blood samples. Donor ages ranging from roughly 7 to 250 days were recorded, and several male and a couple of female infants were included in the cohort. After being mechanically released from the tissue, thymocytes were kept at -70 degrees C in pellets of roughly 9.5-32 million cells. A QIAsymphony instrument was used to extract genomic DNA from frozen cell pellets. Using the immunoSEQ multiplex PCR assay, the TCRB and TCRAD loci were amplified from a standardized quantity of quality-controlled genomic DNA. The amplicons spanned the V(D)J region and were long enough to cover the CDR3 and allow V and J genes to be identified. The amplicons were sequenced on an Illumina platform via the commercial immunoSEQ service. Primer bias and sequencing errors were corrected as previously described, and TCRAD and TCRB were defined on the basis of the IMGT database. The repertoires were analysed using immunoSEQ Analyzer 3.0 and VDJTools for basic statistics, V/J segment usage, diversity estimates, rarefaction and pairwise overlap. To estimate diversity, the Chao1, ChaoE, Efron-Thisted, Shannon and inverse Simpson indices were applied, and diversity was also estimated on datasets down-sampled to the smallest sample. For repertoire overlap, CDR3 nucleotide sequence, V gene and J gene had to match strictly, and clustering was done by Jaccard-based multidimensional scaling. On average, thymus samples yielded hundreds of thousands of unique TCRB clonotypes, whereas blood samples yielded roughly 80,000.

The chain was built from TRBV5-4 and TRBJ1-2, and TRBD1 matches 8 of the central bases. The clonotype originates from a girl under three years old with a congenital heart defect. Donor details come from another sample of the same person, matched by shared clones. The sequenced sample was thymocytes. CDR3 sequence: CASSLGGNPTGDNGYTF. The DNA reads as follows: TGTGCCAGCAGCTTGGGGGGTAACCCGACAGGGGACAATGGCTACACCTTC. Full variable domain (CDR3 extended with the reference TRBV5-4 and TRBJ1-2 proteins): ETGVTQSPTHLIKTRGQQVTLRCSSQSGHNTVSWYQQALGQGPQFIFQYYREEENGRGNFPPRFSGLQFPNYSSELNVNALELDDSALYLCASSLGGNPTGDNGYTFGSGTRLTVV.